What follows is one TCR beta chain and its context. Its antigen is currently unknown. These data are taken from a study of T cell repertoires in cytomegalovirus infection. TCRdb used MiXCR to reprocess the reads, holding one entry per CDR3 protein. This sample has approximately 74,000 distinct CDR3 sequences, with 35% to 45% found just once. This CDR3 is built from 15 residues. The trim removed 6 bases at V and 2 bases at J, leaving 5 bases unmatched. In germline, CDR1 is SGHVS, CDR2 FQNEAQ. Sequenced material: CD8+ T cells from cultured PBMCs, taken from culture after CMV antigen stimulation. The clonotype was recovered from a human donor in good health (CMV status not recorded). Some clones in this sample may be carry-over from other donors' samples. This sequence joins TRBV7-8 and TRBJ2-5; TRBD2 matches at 11 bases. Here the CDR3 reads CASSRLAGRQETQYF. CDR3 nucleotides: TGTGCCAGCAGTAGACTAGCGGGGCGGCAAGAGACCCAGTACTTC.